What follows is one TCR beta chain and its context. In this sample, this clone turned up once. The target of this receptor is not known. No base qualities exist here, and no much larger clone lies one base off it. Library generation was performed with the immunoSEQ multiplex PCR assay. In its TCRdb copy, this immuneACCESS table keeps in-frame sequences only and misses some clones. Where compared with another copy, unresolved V genes explain less than half of these, and the others have no known cause. The sample table holds approximately 88,000 clones, of which around 94% were seen once. 2.6% of the sample comes from the top ten. These data come from a study of T cell changes during pregnancy in multiple sclerosis (dated by TCRdb to about 2019). Background for the entire study: Changes in the T cell repertoire over the course of pregnancy were examined in this study in women with multiple sclerosis.

Measured from the cysteine to the phenylalanine, the CDR3 is 14 residues long. CDR3 DNA is the only sequence kept; it has 42 bases, read in frame from the first base. CDR1 and CDR2, looked up from the germline V gene, are SGHRS and YFSETQ. Ends trimmed: V by 5 bases, J by 12 bases; bases unmatched to a gene: 12. This chain joins TRBV5-1 to TRBJ2-1; TRBD1 lines up with 9 middle nucleotides. This receptor was identified in a female donor with multiple sclerosis, enrolled in a pregnancy study. The specimen comprised peripheral blood, sampled in the first trimester of pregnancy. At the DNA level, the sequence is TGCGCCAGCAGAGGACAGGGGCTCCTCAGGGGGCAGTTCTTC. It specifies CASRGQGLLRGQFF.